Listed here are 28 T cell receptor beta chains from one sample, sequenced in a study of PD-L1 blockade in urothelial cancer (dated by TCRdb to 2016 to 2017). The library was made by the immunoSEQ multiplex PCR assay. Entries here come from immuneACCESS through TCRdb and include only in-frame sequences with V and J called. Some clones fail to appear in such tables; in the studies checked, an unresolved V gene covers under half of the shortfall, and the cause of the remainder is unknown. The sample profile shows roughly 20,000 clones; nearly 90% of them were found once. About 16% of the sample is taken by the ten largest. The starting material was PBMCs, obtained around atezolizumab (anti-PD-L1) treatment. The receptors originated from a woman aged 55-70 years with urothelial cancer.

The rearrangement joins TRBV9 to TRBJ1-4; D remains unclear. The V gene lost 4 bases and the J gene lost 8 bases, with 12 bases spanning the gap. In germline, CDR1 is SGDLS, CDR2 YYNGEE. The CDR3 runs 13 residues. CDR3 loop: CASSPAGREKLFF. CDR3 bases: TGTGCCAGCAGCCCAGCGGGTCGGGAAAAACTGTTTTTT.

The V call is TRBV28, the J call TRBJ2-7; D not certain. CDR3 length: 14 residues. From germline, CDR1 is MDHEN and CDR2 SYDVKM. V lost 4 bases, J lost 4 bases, and 14 bases lay in between. The DNA of the CDR3 is TGTGCCAGCAGTTACGGGTCCACGAATTACGAGCAGTACTTC. Protein sequence: CASSYGSTNYEQYF.

The genes are TRBV7-2 and TRBJ2-2, with 12 nucleotides matching TRBD2. The CDR3 spans 18 residues. V shed 4 bases, J shed 8 bases, and the junction held 14 bases outside the gene matches. Looked up from germline, CDR1 is SGHTA and CDR2 is FQGNSA. The CDR3 DNA sequence: TGTGCCAGCAGCTCGCCCGACCTAGCGGGGGGGTTATCTGGGGAGCTGTTTTTT. Translation: CASSSPDLAGGLSGELFF. The full variable domain, in which reference TRBV7-2 and TRBJ2-2 provide the parts outside the CDR3, is GAGVSQSPSNKVTEKGKDVELRCDPISGHTALYWYRQSLGQGLEFLIYFQGNSAPDKSGLPSDRFSAERTGGSVSTLTIQRTQQEDSAVYLCASSSPDLAGGLSGELFFGEGSRLTVL.

The chain uses TRBV7-2 and TRBJ2-1; D not certain. CDR3 length: 14 residues. Germline V gene lookup returns CDR1 SGHTA and CDR2 FQGNSA. V was cut by 0 bases and J by 5 bases, with 8 bases left in between. CDR3 amino acids: CASSLAEMNNEQFF. CDR3 DNA: TGTGCCAGCAGCTTAGCGGAGATGAACAATGAGCAGTTCTTC.

V and J are TRBV9 and TRBJ2-7; 7 nucleotides line up with TRBD2. V lost 0 bases to trimming and J lost 7 bases; unmatched junction nucleotides: 10. Germline V gene data show CDR1 as SGDLS and CDR2 as YYNGEE. This CDR3 comprises 15 residues. CDR3 amino acids: CASSVVAGAYVEQYF. CDR3 coding DNA: TGTGCCAGCAGCGTAGTGGCGGGAGCCTACGTGGAGCAGTACTTC.

The chain combines TRBV21-1 with TRBJ2-3; the table's TRBD1 call for D was not verified on the DNA. TRBV21-1 is tagged as a pseudogene. This CDR3 is built from 14 residues. DNA for the CDR3: TGTGCCAAGGCACGGCAGGGTGTTACAGATACGCAGTATTTT. It encodes CAKARQGVTDTQYF.

V gene TRBV18 combines with J gene TRBJ1-4; 8 bases are a match to TRBD1. This CDR3 has 16 amino acids. Germline CDR1 and CDR2: KGHSH and LQKENI. Trimming removed 5 bases from V and 3 bases from J; junction bases left unmatched: 8. DNA for the CDR3: TGTGCCAGCTCATTTACGACGACAGGGGCTAATGAAAAACTGTTTTTT. It codes for CASSFTTTGANEKLFF.

The chain combines TRBV16 with TRBJ1-2; D is undetermined. Between the trimmed V and J ends, which lost 4 bases and 7 bases, there was a span of 10 bases. CDR1 KGHSY and CDR2 FQNENV come from the germline V gene. The CDR3 has 12 amino acids. The CDR3 coding sequence is TGTGCCAGCAGCCCACAGTTTAGTGGCTACACCTTC. Amino acid sequence: CASSPQFSGYTF.

This chain links TRBV7-8 with TRBJ1-1; tentatively, D is TRBD1 (5 bases). The CDR3 spans 11 residues. Germline CDR1 is SGHVS and CDR2 is FQNEAQ. V was trimmed by 5 bases and J by 11 bases, leaving 12 bases between them. The DNA for the CDR3 is TGTGCCAGCAGCATTCGGGGGTGGGCTTTCTTT. Amino acids: CASSIRGWAFF.

V usage is TRBV6-6 and J usage is TRBJ1-2; weak D call: TRBD1 (5 bases). CDR3 length equals 11 residues. The germline V gene has CDR1 MNHNY and CDR2 SVGAGI (reference sequence). Trimming pared 2 bases from V and 12 bases from J, leaving 10 bases between. The CDR3 loop is CASSYVGGNTF. The DNA for the CDR3 is TGTGCCAGCAGTTACGTCGGGGGAAACACCTTC.

The chain has TRBV20-1 and TRBJ2-2, with D unresolved. The V end lost 1 base, the J end lost 10 bases, and 7 bases lay between the germline ends. CDR3 length equals 11 residues. Germline V lookup: CDR1 DFQATT, CDR2 SNEGSKA (reference sequence). Here the CDR3 DNA reads TGCAGTGCTAGAGTAGACTCGGAGCTGTTTTTT. Translated: CSARVDSELFF.

Remarks on this clone: One end of the junction is discordant with germline, which a read error may explain. The J gene is TRBJ1-3, the V gene TRBV5-5, with a tentative D call TRBD1 (6 bases). The germline V gene has CDR1 SGHKS and CDR2 YYEKEE (reference sequence). The CDR3 is made up of 16 amino acids. CDR3 in amino acids: CASTLGPTGRGNTIYF. In DNA form, the CDR3 reads TGTGCCAGCACCTTGGGACCCACAGGGCGAGGAAACACCATATATTTT.

The chain links TRBV4-1 to TRBJ1-2; D is ambiguous. The CDR3 is 15 residues long. CDR1 is MGHRA, CDR2 YSYEKL, per germline. The V end was cut by 4 bases, the J end by 4 bases, with 16 bases between. The CDR3 here is CASSPVGAEFYGYTF. CDR3 coding DNA: TGCGCCAGCAGCCCCGTCGGAGCAGAATTCTATGGCTACACCTTC.

This rearrangement joins TRBV7-6 to TRBJ2-2; possible D gene TRBD1, 5 bases. This CDR3 has 14 amino acids. The germline V gene encodes CDR1 SGHVS and CDR2 FNYEAQ. The V gene lost 3 bases and the J gene lost 8 bases, with 13 bases spanning the gap. DNA for the CDR3: TGTGCCAGCAGCTTCATTAATAGGGGAGGGGAGCTGTTTTTT. Its protein product is CASSFINRGGELFF.

This chain links TRBV2 with TRBJ2-3; D not certain. The CDR3 sequence is 15 residues long. The ends were cut back, 6 bases at V and 0 bases at J, with 13 bases in the middle. CDR1 is SNHLY and CDR2 is FYNNEI in the germline V gene. The CDR3 here is CASSPTVLSTDTQYF. The CDR3 coding sequence is TGTGCCAGCAGCCCCACAGTTCTTAGCACAGATACGCAGTATTTT. The full variable domain, rest sourced from reference TRBV2 and TRBJ2-3, is EPEVTQTPSHQVTQMGQEVILRCVPISNHLYFYWYRQILGQKVEFLVSFYNNEISEKSEIFDDQFSVERPDGSNFTLKIRSTKLEDSAMYFCASSPTVLSTDTQYFGPGTRLTVL.

This chain links TRBV27 with TRBJ2-5, with D perhaps matching TRBD2 (5 bases). The J call may not be correct, given that the DNA end is closer to TRBJ2-7. The germline CDR1 and CDR2 sequences are MNHEY and SMNVEV (reference sequence). The CDR3 runs to 14 residues. In DNA, the CDR3 is TGTGCCAGCAGTTCATCCCGGCGAGGGAGCGAGCAGTACTTC. Amino acid sequence: CASSSSRRGSEQYF.

The J gene is TRBJ2-3, the V gene TRBV5-6; D possibly corresponds to TRBD2 (5 bases). The V end was cut by 5 bases, the J end by 0 bases, with 13 bases between. CDR1 is SGHDT, CDR2 YYEEEE, per germline. The CDR3 runs 15 residues. The CDR3 reads CASRPSGGSTDTQYF. The CDR3 DNA reads TGTGCCAGCAGGCCCTCGGGCGGGAGCACAGATACGCAGTATTTT.

The chain is built from TRBV15 and TRBJ2-7, with a weak D call TRBD2 (5 bases). V was cut by 0 bases and J by 3 bases, with 12 bases left in between. CDR1 and CDR2 (germline): LNHNV, YYDKDF (reference sequence). The CDR3 is made up of 15 amino acids. CDR3 nucleotide sequence: TGTGCCACCAGCAGAGATAGGGCCGCGGGCTACGAGCAGTACTTC. Its protein is CATSRDRAAGYEQYF.

The chain couples TRBV27 to TRBJ2-1; 11 bases agree with TRBD2. V shed 0 bases, J shed 8 bases, and the junction held 12 bases outside the gene matches. Germline V CDR1 and CDR2: MNHEY, SMNVEV (reference sequence). The CDR3 runs 18 residues. This chain's CDR3 is CASSLSVVAGGWRDEQFF. CDR3 in DNA: TGTGCCAGCAGTTTATCGGTGGTAGCGGGAGGGTGGCGGGATGAGCAGTTCTTC.

The chain is built from TRBV27 and TRBJ2-3; the match to TRBD2 covers 8 bases. Trimming removed 5 bases from V and 0 bases from J; junction bases left unmatched: 4. Germline CDR1 is MNHEY and CDR2 is SMNVEV (reference sequence). CDR3 length: 15 amino acids. The chain's CDR3 is CASSRIAGSTDTQYF. CDR3 sequence (DNA): TGTGCCAGCAGTAGAATAGCGGGAAGCACAGATACGCAGTATTTT.

The chain employs TRBV2 and TRBJ2-7, with D perhaps TRBD2 (5 bases). The CDR3 sequence is 12 residues long. The germline CDR1 and CDR2 sequences are SNHLY and FYNNEI. V lost 8 bases, J lost 7 bases, and 15 bases lay in between. CDR3 amino acids: CASETGLGEQYF. The CDR3 DNA sequence: TGTGCCAGCGAGACCGGACTCGGGGAGCAGTACTTC.

The chain carries TRBV5-1 and TRBJ2-1, with 12 nucleotides matching TRBD1. This CDR3 has 14 amino acids. The V segment lost 4 bases and the J segment 8 bases; nucleotides outside the gene matches: 4. The germline V gene has CDR1 SGHRS and CDR2 YFSETQ. CDR3 residues: CASSTGTGGDEQFF. CDR3 DNA: TGCGCCAGCAGCACCGGGACAGGGGGCGATGAGCAGTTCTTC.

The chain couples TRBV21-1 to TRBJ2-7; the table's D call, TRBD2, has no DNA check behind it. TRBV21-1 is tagged as a pseudogene. CDR3 length: 15 amino acids. The CDR3: CASSKEAGGPNEQYF. The CDR3 nucleotides are TGTGCCAGCAGCAAAGAAGCGGGAGGGCCCAACGAGCAGTACTTC.

The chain links TRBV2 to TRBJ2-7, with a weak D call TRBD1 (5 bases). The germline gives CDR1 SNHLY, CDR2 FYNNEI. The CDR3 contains 12 residues. Trimming stripped 4 bases from V and 6 bases from J, with 10 bases between. In DNA, the CDR3 is TGTGCCAGCAGTGGACAGATAATCGAGCAGTACTTC. It encodes CASSGQIIEQYF. The entire variable domain, with the rest obtained from reference TRBV2 and TRBJ2-7, is as follows: EPEVTQTPSHQVTQMGQEVILRCVPISNHLYFYWYRQILGQKVEFLVSFYNNEISEKSEIFDDQFSVERPDGSNFTLKIRSTKLEDSAMYFCASSGQIIEQYFGPGTRLTVT.

This rearrangement joins TRBV5-1 to TRBJ2-3, with 7 bases lining up with TRBD2. CDR1 and CDR2 from the germline V gene are SGHRS and YFSETQ. The CDR3 is 16 amino acids. The trim removed 3 bases at V and 1 base at J, leaving 8 bases unmatched. The CDR3 loop reads CASSSGAGVRTDTQYF. The CDR3 nucleotides read TGCGCCAGCAGCTCCGGGGCGGGGGTTCGCACAGATACGCAGTATTTT.

The chain employs TRBV4-3 and TRBJ2-1; TRBD1 matches at 7 bases. The junction had 5 bases not matched to a gene; V was cut back by 0 bases and J by 0 bases. The CDR3 consists of 17 residues. Germline V lookup: CDR1 LGHNA, CDR2 YSLEER. CDR3 nucleotides: TGCGCCAGCAGCCAAGATAGGACAGGACTCTCCTACAATGAGCAGTTCTTC. Its protein product is CASSQDRTGLSYNEQFF.

This rearrangement joins TRBV7-2 to TRBJ2-4; TRBD1 agrees at 7 bases. The CDR3 spans 16 residues. CDR1 is SGHTA and CDR2 is FQGNSA in the germline V gene. With V trimmed by 3 bases and J by 2 bases, 7 bases remained unmatched. This CDR3 is CASSFPKTGSKNIQYF. In DNA, the CDR3 is TGTGCCAGCAGCTTCCCCAAGACAGGGTCCAAAAACATTCAGTACTTC.

The V gene is TRBV27, the J gene TRBJ2-6; D perhaps matches TRBD1 (5 bases). There are 15 residues in the CDR3. Looked up from germline, CDR1 is MNHEY and CDR2 is SMNVEV (reference sequence). Trimming removed 2 bases from V and 2 bases from J, with 7 bases in between. CDR3 nucleotides: TGTGCCAGCAGTTTAGTGGGGCCTGGGGCCAACGTCCTGACTTTC. It translates to CASSLVGPGANVLTF.